A selection of T cell receptor beta chains follows, all from one sample in a study of T cells in Graves' hyperthyroidism and ophthalmopathy. TCRdb reprocessed the multiplex PCR reads with MiXCR, giving one entry per CDR3 protein. The sample contains 330,000 or so distinct CDR3 sequences, 15% to 20% of which appear only once. Sequencing used blood. The receptors stem from a woman aged 35 to 49 with Graves' ophthalmopathy. Both conserved end residues are part of each CDR3. The D gene is left open where the match is weak. Rows may omit the clone size; those that give it use once, few, many or a size class.

d_gene	v_gene	abundance	j_gene	CDR3aa	CDR3nt
-	TRBV28	many	TRBJ1-1	CASSLVGHANTEAFF	TGTGCCAGCAGTTTGGTCGGACACGCGAACACTGAAGCTTTCTTT
TRBD1	TRBV5-6	once	TRBJ1-2	CASSYGTGGKTSDGYTF	TGTGCCAGCAGCTATGGGACAGGGGGAAAAACATCAGATGGCTACACCTTC
-	TRBV18	few	TRBJ2-3	CASSRTASTDTQYF	TGTGCCAGCTCAAGGACGGCGAGCACAGATACGCAGTATTTT
TRBD2	TRBV19	-	TRBJ2-7	CASASAGGYEQYF	TGTGCCAGTGCATCGGCGGGAGGATACGAGCAGTACTTC
TRBD1	TRBV5-4	many	TRBJ2-2	CASSLKSTGSGGELFF	TGTGCCAGCAGCTTGAAGTCGACAGGGTCAGGCGGGGAGCTGTTTTTT
-	TRBV12-3/TRBV12-4	many	TRBJ2-2	CAGNLFGRNRDTGELFF	TGTGCCGGCAATCTTTTTGGCCGAAACAGGGACACCGGGGAGCTGTTTTTT
-	TRBV6-1	-	TRBJ1-1	CASNLPNTEACF	TGTGCCAGCAACCTTCCCAACACTGAAGCTTGCTTT
-	TRBV27	many	TRBJ1-1	CASREGIEAFF	TGTGCCAGCAGGGAAGGGATTGAAGCTTTCTTT
-	TRBV27	many	TRBJ1-1	CASSLRTPMNTEAFF	TGTGCCAGCAGTTTAAGGACACCAATGAACACTGAAGCTTTCTTT
-	TRBV29-1	many	TRBJ2-7	CSVERSSSKQGQYF	TGCAGCGTTGAAAGAAGCTCGAGTAAGCAAGGGCAGTACTTC
-	TRBV28	many	TRBJ2-2	CASSFGPIEGGELFF	TGTGCCAGCAGTTTCGGACCCATCGAGGGCGGGGAGCTGTTTTTT
-	TRBV5-1	many	TRBJ2-4	CASSPYPQSQGPLAKNIQYF	TGCGCCAGCAGCCCCTACCCACAGAGTCAGGGACCTCTTGCCAAAAACATTCAGTACTTC
TRBD2	TRBV27	many	TRBJ2-5	CASKRLAAPRTQYF	TGTGCCAGCAAGAGACTAGCGGCGCCCAGGACCCAGTACTTC
-	TRBV7-9	many	TRBJ2-5	CASSLDYLQETQYF	TGTGCCAGCAGTCTCGACTACCTACAAGAGACCCAGTACTTC
-	TRBV28	many	TRBJ2-2	CASGFSGNTGELFF	TGTGCCAGCGGTTTTAGCGGGAACACCGGGGAGCTGTTTTTT
-	TRBV18	many	TRBJ2-5	CASSPEGEETQYF	TGTGCCAGCTCACCAGAAGGAGAAGAGACCCAGTACTTC
-	TRBV6-1	many	TRBJ1-2	CASSERGSGQHYGYTF	TGTGCCAGCAGTGAACGGGGCTCGGGGCAGCACTATGGCTACACCTTC
TRBD1	TRBV28	many	TRBJ2-2	CASRTQGATGELFF	TGTGCCAGCAGGACCCAGGGGGCCACCGGGGAGCTGTTTTTT
-	TRBV28	many	TRBJ2-5	CASSGFRRSEAQYF	TGTGCCAGCAGTGGGTTTCGGCGAAGCGAGGCCCAGTACTTC
-	TRBV29-1	many	TRBJ1-1	CSAPLLTNTEAFF	TGCAGCGCACCCCTGCTGACGAACACTGAAGCTTTCTTT
-	TRBV6-1	many	TRBJ1-2	CASSDSGGGIGYTF	TGTGCCAGCAGTGATTCGGGAGGGGGTATAGGCTACACCTTC
-	TRBV27	many	TRBJ2-7	CASSLYPPPSQGPYEQYF	TGTGCCAGCAGTTTATACCCCCCGCCGTCACAGGGTCCCTACGAGCAGTACTTC
-	TRBV19	many	TRBJ2-5	CASPPSRIQETQYF	TGTGCCAGTCCCCCCAGCCGAATCCAAGAGACCCAGTACTTC
TRBD2	TRBV20-1	-	TRBJ2-7	CSARDPASGRAYEQYF	TGCAGTGCTAGAGACCCCGCCAGCGGGAGGGCCTACGAGCAGTACTTC
TRBD2	TRBV14	many	TRBJ2-2	CASSQELLTSGTGELFF	TGTGCCAGCAGCCAAGAACTGTTGACTAGCGGGACCGGGGAGCTGTTTTTT
-	TRBV7-8	few	TRBJ1-5	CASSRIRGQANQPQHF	TGTGCCAGCAGCCGAATCAGGGGCCAGGCAAATCAGCCCCAGCATTTT
-	TRBV30	many	TRBJ2-7	CAWSGTALSYEQYF	TGTGCCTGGAGTGGGACAGCTCTATCCTACGAGCAGTACTTC
TRBD1	TRBV27	many	TRBJ2-4	CASSPRGTGLVKNIQYF	TGTGCCAGCAGTCCCCGCGGGACAGGGCTGGTCAAAAACATTCAGTACTTC
-	TRBV7-2	-	TRBJ2-7	CASSLRKEQYF	TGTGCCAGCAGCTTAAGAAAAGAGCAGTACTTC
TRBD1	TRBV29-1	few	TRBJ2-1	CSDTGQDNEQFF	TGCAGCGATACGGGACAGGACAATGAGCAGTTCTTC
-	TRBV4-3	-	TRBJ2-7	CVSSQDWDQSYEQYF	TGCGTCAGCAGCCAAGACTGGGACCAATCCTACGAGCAGTACTTC
TRBD2	TRBV6-5	many	TRBJ2-7	CAINRAGREQYF	TGTGCCATTAACCGAGCGGGACGCGAGCAGTACTTC
-	TRBV6-2/TRBV6-3	many	TRBJ1-5	CASSYNSANQPQHF	TGTGCCAGCAGTTACAACTCGGCTAATCAGCCCCAGCATTTT
-	TRBV28	many	TRBJ1-1	CASSPPQGFSMNTEAFF	TGTGCCAGCAGCCCTCCGCAGGGGTTTTCTATGAACACTGAAGCTTTCTTT
TRBD2	TRBV7-8	many	TRBJ2-2	CASSAGTSRAGELFF	TGTGCCAGCAGCGCCGGGACTAGCCGGGCCGGGGAGCTGTTTTTT
TRBD1	TRBV29-1	many	TRBJ1-1	CSVPDRGMNTEAFF	TGCAGCGTTCCGGACAGGGGCATGAACACTGAAGCTTTCTTT
-	TRBV12-3/TRBV12-4	many	TRBJ2-2	CASSLDDSGSGELFF	TGTGCCAGCAGTTTAGACGACAGCGGCTCCGGGGAGCTGTTTTTT
-	TRBV20-1	many	TRBJ2-7	CSARVAPGPNEQYF	TGCAGTGCTAGAGTGGCCCCGGGACCCAACGAGCAGTACTTC
-	TRBV6-5	few	TRBJ2-5	CASSLGGGQSQKTQYF	TGTGCCAGCAGTTTAGGGGGAGGACAGTCCCAAAAGACCCAGTACTTC
TRBD1	TRBV6-2/TRBV6-3	many	TRBJ2-7	CASDASGQGGVHEQYF	TGTGCCAGCGATGCTTCTGGACAGGGAGGAGTCCACGAGCAGTACTTC
-	TRBV3-1	many	TRBJ2-5	CASSQGDGIGTQYF	TGTGCCAGCAGCCAAGGGGACGGTATAGGAACCCAGTACTTC
-	TRBV27	few	TRBJ2-3	CASSFYGGTYSTDTQYF	TGTGCCAGCAGTTTTTATGGTGGGACCTACTCCACAGATACGCAGTATTTT
TRBD2	TRBV28	few	TRBJ2-5	CASRHLAGGETQYF	TGTGCCAGCAGACATCTAGCGGGAGGGGAGACCCAGTACTTC
-	TRBV6-4	many	TRBJ1-1	CASRKQGTPMNTEAFF	TGTGCCAGCAGAAAACAGGGAACCCCAATGAACACTGAAGCTTTCTTT